This T cell receptor (beta chain) was sequenced in a study of CD8 T cells in Susac syndrome. The RNA, roughly 0.45 to 1 ug, was put through reverse transcription using random hexamers. TCRdb re-called the immunoSEQ multiplex PCR reads through MiXCR, storing one row per CDR3 protein. The data contain about 150,000 distinct CDR3 sequences, about 95% of them seen just once; the ten biggest clones take up about 0.15%. The CDR3 is 15 residues long. Germline V gene sequence: CDR1 SQVTM, CDR2 ANQGSEA. V trimming: 4 bases; J trimming: 4 bases; junction bases outside the gene matches: 11. The receptor was isolated from a human donor with multiple sclerosis. The specimen was CD8+ T cells from PBMCs. The chain has TRBV29-1 and TRBJ1-1; TRBD1 matches at 8 bases. CDR3 loop: CSVGREQGGRTEAFF. Written as DNA, the CDR3 is TGCAGCGTTGGGAGAGAACAGGGGGGACGCACTGAAGCTTTCTTT.